This T cell receptor beta chain comes out of a study of blood T cell repertoires in COVID-19. Study-level background: The United States, Italy and Spain supplied acute and convalescent COVID-19 samples. Sources were T cells, B-cell-depleted T cells, or PBMCs; the material itself was cDNA or gDNA.

CDR3 length: 14 residues. Germline V gene sequence: CDR1 SGHNT, CDR2 YENEEA. Unmatched junction bases numbered 6, after V lost 8 bases and J lost 2 bases. Original analysis: From reference gene primer amplification, estimates of nucleated cell counts were derived. The repertoire was sequenced with immunoSEQ multiplex PCR; TCRdb's copy has only in-frame clones and lacks some. The V and J calls and clone size are taken from that table; D and trimming were inferred from the DNA. The top ten hold about 6.3% of the sample, which has about 94,000 clones, 84% seen once. The receptor was derived from a man in his 60s with acute or convalescent COVID-19. Sequencing was done on a sample of peripheral blood. This chain links TRBV11-3 with TRBJ2-5; 9 positions agree with TRBD2. The CDR3 nucleotides are TGTGCCAGCTCTCGTGCGGGGGGGCAAGAGACCCAGTACTTC. Its translation is CASSRAGGQETQYF.